This TCR beta chain was documented in a study of control samples from healthy donors and cancer patients. CDR1 is MNHEY, CDR2 SVGAGI, per germline. V was pared by 4 bases and J by 6 bases, with 1 base of the junction left unmatched. The CDR3 covers 12 residues. The assay was immunoSEQ multiplex PCR, and TCRdb's table has in-frame clones only and misses some. The sample records some 44,000 clones, 70% being singletons. V gene TRBV6-5 combines with J gene TRBJ2-3; 7 positions agree with TRBD1. Source material: formalin-fixed, paraffin-embedded tissue. The TCR was taken from a male donor with melanoma. The CDR3: CASSLQGDTQYF. CDR3 coding DNA: TGTGCCAGCAGTTTACAGGGGGATACGCAGTATTTT.